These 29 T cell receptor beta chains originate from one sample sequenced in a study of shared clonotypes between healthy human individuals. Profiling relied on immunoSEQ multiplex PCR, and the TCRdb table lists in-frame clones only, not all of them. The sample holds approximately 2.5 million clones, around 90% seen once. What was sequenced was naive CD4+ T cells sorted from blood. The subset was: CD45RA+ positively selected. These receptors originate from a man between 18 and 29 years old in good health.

CDR3 loop: CASGTDYGYTF. CDR3 DNA: TGTGCCAGCGGGACAGACTATGGCTACACCTTC. The V call is TRBV6-1, the J call TRBJ1-2, with TRBD1 identical over 7 bases. Germline CDR1 and CDR2: MNHNS and SASEGT. The CDR3 extends over 11 amino acids. Trimming removed 8 bases from V and 3 bases from J; junction bases left unmatched: 0.

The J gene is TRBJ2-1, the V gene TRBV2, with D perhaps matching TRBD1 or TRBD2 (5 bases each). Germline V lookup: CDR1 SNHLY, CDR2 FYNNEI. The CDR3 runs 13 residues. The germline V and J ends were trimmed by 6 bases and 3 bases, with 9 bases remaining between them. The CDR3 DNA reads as TGTGCCAGCAGACTAGACAGCTACAATGAGCAGTTCTTC. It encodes CASRLDSYNEQFF.

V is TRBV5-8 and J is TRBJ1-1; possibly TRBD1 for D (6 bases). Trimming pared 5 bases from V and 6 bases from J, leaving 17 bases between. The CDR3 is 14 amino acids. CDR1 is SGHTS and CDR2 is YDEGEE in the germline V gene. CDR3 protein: CASSSTGQVPEAFF. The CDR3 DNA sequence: TGTGCCAGCAGTTCGACAGGTCAGGTACCTGAAGCTTTCTTT.

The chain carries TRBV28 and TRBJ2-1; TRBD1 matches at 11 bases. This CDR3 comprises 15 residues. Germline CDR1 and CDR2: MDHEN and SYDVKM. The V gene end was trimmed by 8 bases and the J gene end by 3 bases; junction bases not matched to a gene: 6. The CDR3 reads CASLGGTGGYNEQFF. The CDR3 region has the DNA TGTGCCAGCCTAGGGGGGACAGGGGGCTACAATGAGCAGTTCTTC.

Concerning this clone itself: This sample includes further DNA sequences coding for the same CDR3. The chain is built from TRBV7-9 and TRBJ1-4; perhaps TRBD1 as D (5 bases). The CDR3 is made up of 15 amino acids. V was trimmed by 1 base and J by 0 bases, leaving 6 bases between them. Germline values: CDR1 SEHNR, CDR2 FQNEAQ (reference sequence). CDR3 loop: CASSLGGTTNEKLFF. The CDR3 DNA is TGTGCCAGCAGCTTAGGGGGGACAACTAATGAAAAACTGTTTTTT.

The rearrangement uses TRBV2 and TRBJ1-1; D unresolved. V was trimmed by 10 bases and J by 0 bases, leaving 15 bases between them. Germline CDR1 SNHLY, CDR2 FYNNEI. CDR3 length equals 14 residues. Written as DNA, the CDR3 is TGTGCCACTTTACCGGACGCTCTGAACACTGAAGCTTTCTTT. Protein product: CATLPDALNTEAFF.

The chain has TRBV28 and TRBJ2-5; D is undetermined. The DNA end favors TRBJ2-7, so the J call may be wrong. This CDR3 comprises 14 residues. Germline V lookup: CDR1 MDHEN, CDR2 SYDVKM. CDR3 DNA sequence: TGTGCCAGCAGTTCGGCGGATCACTTCTACGAGCAGTACTTC. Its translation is CASSSADHFYEQYF.

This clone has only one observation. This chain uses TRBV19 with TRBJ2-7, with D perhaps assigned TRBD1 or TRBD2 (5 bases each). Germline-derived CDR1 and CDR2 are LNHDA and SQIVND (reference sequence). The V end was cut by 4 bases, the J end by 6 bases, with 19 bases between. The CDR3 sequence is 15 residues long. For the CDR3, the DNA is TGTGCCAGTAGTAACCCCGGGGCCTTAGTGGGCGAGCAGTACTTC. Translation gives CASSNPGALVGEQYF.

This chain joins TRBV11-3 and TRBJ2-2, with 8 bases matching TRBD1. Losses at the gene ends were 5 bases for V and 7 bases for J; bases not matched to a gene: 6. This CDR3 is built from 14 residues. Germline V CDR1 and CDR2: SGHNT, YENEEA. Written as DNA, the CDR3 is TGTGCCAGCAGCCCACGGACAGGGAGCGGGGAGCTGTTTTTT. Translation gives CASSPRTGSGELFF. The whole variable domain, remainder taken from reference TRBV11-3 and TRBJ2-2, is EAGVVQSPRYKIIEKKQPVAFWCNPISGHNTLYWYLQNLGQGPELLIRYENEEAVDDSQLPKDRFSAERLKGVDSTLKIQPAELGDSAVYLCASSPRTGSGELFFGEGSRLTVL.

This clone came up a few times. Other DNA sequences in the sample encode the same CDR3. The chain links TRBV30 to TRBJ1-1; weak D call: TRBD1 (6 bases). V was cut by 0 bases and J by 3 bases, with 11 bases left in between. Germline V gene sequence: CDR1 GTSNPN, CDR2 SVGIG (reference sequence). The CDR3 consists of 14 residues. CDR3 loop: CAWSVQGGYTEAFF. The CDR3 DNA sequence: TGTGCCTGGAGTGTACAAGGGGGGTACACTGAAGCTTTCTTT.

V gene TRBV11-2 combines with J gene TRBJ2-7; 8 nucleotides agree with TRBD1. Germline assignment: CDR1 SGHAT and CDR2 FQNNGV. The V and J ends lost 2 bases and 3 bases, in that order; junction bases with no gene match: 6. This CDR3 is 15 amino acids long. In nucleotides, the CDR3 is TGTGCCAGCAGCTTAAGCCAGGGGGCAGTCTACGAGCAGTACTTC. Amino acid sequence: CASSLSQGAVYEQYF.

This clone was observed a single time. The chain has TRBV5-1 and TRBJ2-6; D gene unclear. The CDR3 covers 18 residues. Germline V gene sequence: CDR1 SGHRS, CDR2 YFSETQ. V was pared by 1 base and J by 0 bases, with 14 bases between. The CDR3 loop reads CASSLWTDLSSGANVLTF. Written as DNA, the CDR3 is TGCGCCAGCAGCTTGTGGACCGACCTAAGCTCTGGGGCCAACGTCCTGACTTTC.

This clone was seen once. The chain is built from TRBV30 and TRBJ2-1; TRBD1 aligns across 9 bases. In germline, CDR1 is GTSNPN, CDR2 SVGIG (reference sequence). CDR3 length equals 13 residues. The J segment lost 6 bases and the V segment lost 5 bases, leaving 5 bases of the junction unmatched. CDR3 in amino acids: CAWGRQGVNEQFF. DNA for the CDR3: TGTGCCTGGGGCAGACAGGGGGTCAATGAGCAGTTCTTC. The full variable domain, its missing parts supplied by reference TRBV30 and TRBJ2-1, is SQTIHQWPATLVQPVGSPLSLECTVEGTSNPNLYWYRQAAGRGLQLLFYSVGIGQISSEVPQNLSASRPQDRQFILSSKKLLLSDSGFYLCAWGRQGVNEQFFGPGTRLTVL.

Here the CDR3 reads CASSPDASYEQYF. The DNA of the CDR3 is TGCGCCAGCAGTCCGGACGCCTCCTACGAGCAGTACTTC. The rearrangement joins TRBV10-1 to TRBJ2-7, with D hard to call. Germline loops: CDR1 WNHNN, CDR2 SYGVQD (reference sequence). This CDR3 comprises 13 residues. Trimming pared 5 bases from V and 0 bases from J, leaving 8 bases between.

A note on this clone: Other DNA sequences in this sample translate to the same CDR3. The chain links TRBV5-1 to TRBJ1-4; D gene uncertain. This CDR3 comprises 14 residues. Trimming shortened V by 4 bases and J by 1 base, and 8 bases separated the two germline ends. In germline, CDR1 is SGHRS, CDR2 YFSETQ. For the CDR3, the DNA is TGCGCCAGCAGCAGGGAGGGAACTAATGAAAAACTGTTTTTT. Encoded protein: CASSREGTNEKLFF.

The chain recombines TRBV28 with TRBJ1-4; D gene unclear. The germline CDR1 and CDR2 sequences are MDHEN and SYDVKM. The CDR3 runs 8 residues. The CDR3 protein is CGEEKLFF. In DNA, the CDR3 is TGTGGGGAGGAAAAACTGTTTTTT.

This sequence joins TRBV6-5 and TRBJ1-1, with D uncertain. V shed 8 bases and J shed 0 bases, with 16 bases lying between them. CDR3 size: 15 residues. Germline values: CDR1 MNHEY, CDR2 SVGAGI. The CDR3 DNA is TGTGCCAGCTCATGGGCCTCCCAGATGAACACTGAAGCTTTCTTT. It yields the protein CASSWASQMNTEAFF.

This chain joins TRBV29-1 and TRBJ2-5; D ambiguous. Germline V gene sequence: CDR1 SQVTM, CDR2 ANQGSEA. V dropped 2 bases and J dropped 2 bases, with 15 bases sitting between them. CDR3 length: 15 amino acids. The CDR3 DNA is TGCAGCGTTGAAATTAATCGGGTTCCGCAAGAGACCCAGTACTTC. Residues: CSVEINRVPQETQYF.

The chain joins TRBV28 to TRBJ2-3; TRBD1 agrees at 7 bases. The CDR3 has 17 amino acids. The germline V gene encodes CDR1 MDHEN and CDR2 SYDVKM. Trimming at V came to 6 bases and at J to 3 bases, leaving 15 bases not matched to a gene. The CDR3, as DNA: TGTGCCAGCAGCTCCCGAGGGACAGTTTTCGGGACAGATACGCAGTATTTT. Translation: CASSSRGTVFGTDTQYF.

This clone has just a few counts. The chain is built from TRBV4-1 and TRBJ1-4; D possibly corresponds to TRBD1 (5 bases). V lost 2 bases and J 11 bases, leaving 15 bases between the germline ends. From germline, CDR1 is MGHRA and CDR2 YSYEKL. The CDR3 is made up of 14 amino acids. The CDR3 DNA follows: TGCGCCAGCAGCCAAATTACCGACAGCCCTAAACTGTTTTTT. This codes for CASSQITDSPKLFF.

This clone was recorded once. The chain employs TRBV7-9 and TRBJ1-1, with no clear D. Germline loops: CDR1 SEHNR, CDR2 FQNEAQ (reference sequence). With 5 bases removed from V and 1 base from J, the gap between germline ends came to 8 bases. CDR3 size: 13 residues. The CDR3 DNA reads TGTGCCAGCAGCCTTAGGGCGAACACTGAAGCTTTCTTT. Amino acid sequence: CASSLRANTEAFF.

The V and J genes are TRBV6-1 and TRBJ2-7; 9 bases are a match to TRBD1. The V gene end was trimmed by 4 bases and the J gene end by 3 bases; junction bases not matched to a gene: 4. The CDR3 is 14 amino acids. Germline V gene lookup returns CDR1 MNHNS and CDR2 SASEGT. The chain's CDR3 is CASSAGQGYYEQYF. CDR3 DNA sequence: TGTGCCAGCAGTGCGGGACAGGGATACTACGAGCAGTACTTC.

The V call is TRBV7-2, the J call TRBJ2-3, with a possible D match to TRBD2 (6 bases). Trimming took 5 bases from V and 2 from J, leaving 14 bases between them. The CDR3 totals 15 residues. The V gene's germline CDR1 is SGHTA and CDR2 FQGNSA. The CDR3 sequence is CASSTIRTTTDTQYF. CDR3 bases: TGTGCCAGCAGCACGATCAGGACTACCACAGATACGCAGTATTTT.

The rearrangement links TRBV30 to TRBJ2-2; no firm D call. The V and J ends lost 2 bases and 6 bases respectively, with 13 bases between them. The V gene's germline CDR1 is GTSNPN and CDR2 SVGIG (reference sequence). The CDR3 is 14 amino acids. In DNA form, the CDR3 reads TGTGCCTGGAGTCGTAACAGAGCAGCCGGGGAGCTGTTTTTT. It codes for CAWSRNRAAGELFF.

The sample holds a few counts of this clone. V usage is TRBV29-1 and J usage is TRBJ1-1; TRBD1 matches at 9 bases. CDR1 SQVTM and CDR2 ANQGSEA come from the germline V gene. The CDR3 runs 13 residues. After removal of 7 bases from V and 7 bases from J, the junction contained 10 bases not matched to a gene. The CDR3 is CSAPGTGKVEAFF. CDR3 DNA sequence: TGCAGCGCCCCCGGGACAGGGAAAGTTGAAGCTTTCTTT.

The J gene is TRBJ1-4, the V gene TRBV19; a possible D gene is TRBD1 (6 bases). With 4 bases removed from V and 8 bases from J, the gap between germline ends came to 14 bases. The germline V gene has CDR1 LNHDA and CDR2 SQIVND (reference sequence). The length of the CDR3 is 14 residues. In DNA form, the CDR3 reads TGTGCCAGTAGTAACGGACGGAGGGGGGAAAAACTGTTTTTT. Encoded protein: CASSNGRRGEKLFF.

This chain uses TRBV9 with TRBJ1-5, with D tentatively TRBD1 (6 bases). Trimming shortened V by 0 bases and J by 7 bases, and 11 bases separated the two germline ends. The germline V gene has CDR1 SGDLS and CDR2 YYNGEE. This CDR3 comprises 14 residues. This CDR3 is CASSVVGGRQPQHF. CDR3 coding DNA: TGTGCCAGCAGCGTAGTTGGGGGCCGCCAGCCCCAGCATTTT.

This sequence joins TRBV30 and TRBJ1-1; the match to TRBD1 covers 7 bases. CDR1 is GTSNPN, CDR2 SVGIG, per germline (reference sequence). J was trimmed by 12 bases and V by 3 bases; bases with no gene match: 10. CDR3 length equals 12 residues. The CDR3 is CAWSDRDLRPFF. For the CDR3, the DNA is TGTGCCTGGAGCGACAGGGATCTCCGACCTTTCTTT. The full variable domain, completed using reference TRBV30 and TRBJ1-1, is SQTIHQWPATLVQPVGSPLSLECTVEGTSNPNLYWYRQAAGRGLQLLFYSVGIGQISSEVPQNLSASRPQDRQFILSSKKLLLSDSGFYLCAWSDRDLRPFFGQGTRLTVV.

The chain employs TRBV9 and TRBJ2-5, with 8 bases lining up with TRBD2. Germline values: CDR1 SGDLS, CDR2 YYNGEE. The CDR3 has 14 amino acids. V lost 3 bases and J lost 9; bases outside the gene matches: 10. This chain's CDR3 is CASSDRTSPGAQYF. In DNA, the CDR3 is TGTGCCAGCAGCGACAGGACTAGCCCGGGGGCCCAGTACTTC.